Following are 9 T cell receptor beta chains from one sample sequenced in a study of graft-versus-host responses after intestinal transplantation. Some clones are missing from TCRdb's copy, which holds only in-frame ones; the method was immunoSEQ multiplex PCR. The repertoire holds around 110,000 clones, with just over 90% as singletons. The antigens of these receptors remain unknown. Sequences were derived from unstimulated CD4+ T cells sorted from spleen or lymph node cells, sampled before transplant. The receptor set was obtained from a human donor who was the organ donor for an intestinal transplant.

This rearrangement joins TRBV6-6 to TRBJ2-3, with D possibly being TRBD2 (5 bases). This CDR3 contains 12 residues. Trimming stripped 11 bases from V and 5 bases from J, with 14 bases between. Germline-derived CDR1 and CDR2 are MNHNY and SVGAGI (reference sequence). CDR3 amino acids: CAVPLGGDTQYF. DNA of the CDR3: TGTGCCGTACCACTAGGAGGAGATACGCAGTATTTT.

V usage is TRBV5-8 and J usage is TRBJ2-3; D unresolved. V lost 1 base and J lost 2, with 11 bases in between. Germline loops: CDR1 SGHTS, CDR2 YDEGEE. The CDR3 is 15 residues long. Here the CDR3 DNA reads TGTGCCAGCAGCTTGTTGGGGTGGGACACAGATACGCAGTATTTT. This gives the protein CASSLLGWDTDTQYF.

This chain joins TRBV11-2 and TRBJ2-7; TRBD1 matches 8 bases. Per germline, CDR1 SGHAT and CDR2 FQNNGV. V shed 6 bases, J shed 2 bases, and the junction held 6 bases outside the gene matches. The CDR3 is made up of 14 amino acids. CDR3 sequence (DNA): TGTGCCAGCAGACCTAGACAGGGGACCTACGAGCAGTACTTC. Translated, it gives CASRPRQGTYEQYF.

The chain combines TRBV30 with TRBJ1-2, with no clear D. Germline assignment: CDR1 GTSNPN and CDR2 SVGIG (reference sequence). The CDR3 spans 15 residues. V gave up 4 bases and J gave up 8 bases, with 23 bases separating them. The CDR3 spells CAWTPRQRRERGYTF. The CDR3 DNA follows: TGTGCCTGGACCCCCCGCCAGCGGCGAGAGCGGGGCTACACCTTC.

The chain is built from TRBV5-6 and TRBJ2-7; D perhaps matches TRBD1 (6 bases). This CDR3 has 15 residues. In germline, CDR1 is SGHDT, CDR2 YYEEEE. The V end was cut by 4 bases, the J end by 0 bases, with 14 bases between. CDR3 nucleotides: TGTGCCAGCAGCCCACGACAGGCTAACTCCTACGAGCAGTACTTC. Translated, it gives CASSPRQANSYEQYF.

V gene TRBV7-3 combines with J gene TRBJ2-3; D may be TRBD2 (6 bases). CDR3 size: 15 residues. V gave up 2 bases and J gave up 2 bases, with 11 bases separating them. Germline CDR1 and CDR2: SGHTA and FQGTGA. The CDR3 DNA reads as TGTGCCAGCAGCTTATTGTCGGGAGCCACAGATACGCAGTATTTT. Translating gives CASSLLSGATDTQYF.

The J gene is TRBJ2-5, the V gene TRBV4-1; 8 bases line up with TRBD2. J gave up 2 bases and V 3 bases, and 11 bases lay outside the gene matches. The CDR3 length is 17 residues. Germline V gene data show CDR1 as MGHRA and CDR2 as YSYEKL. The CDR3 region is CASSHKFGAGEQETQYF. The CDR3 DNA sequence: TGCGCCAGCAGCCATAAATTTGGAGCGGGAGAGCAAGAGACCCAGTACTTC.

This clone appeared a single time. As DNA, the CDR3 is TGTGCCAGCAGAGAACTGATAGAGAACACTGAAGCTTTCTTT. It translates to CASRELIENTEAFF. The chain uses TRBV6-6 and TRBJ1-1; D is unresolved. CDR3 length: 14 amino acids. The V end lost 6 bases, the J end lost 1 base, and 12 bases lay between the germline ends. CDR1 MNHNY and CDR2 SVGAGI come from the germline V gene (reference sequence).

This sequence joins TRBV6-5 and TRBJ2-3, with 7 bases matching TRBD1. V was clipped by 6 bases and J by 5 bases; unmatched bases: 5. The CDR3 sequence is 13 residues long. Germline V gene data show CDR1 as MNHEY and CDR2 as SVGAGI. CDR3 loop: CASSGQVEDTQYF. In nucleotides, the CDR3 is TGTGCCAGCAGCGGACAGGTCGAAGATACGCAGTATTTT.